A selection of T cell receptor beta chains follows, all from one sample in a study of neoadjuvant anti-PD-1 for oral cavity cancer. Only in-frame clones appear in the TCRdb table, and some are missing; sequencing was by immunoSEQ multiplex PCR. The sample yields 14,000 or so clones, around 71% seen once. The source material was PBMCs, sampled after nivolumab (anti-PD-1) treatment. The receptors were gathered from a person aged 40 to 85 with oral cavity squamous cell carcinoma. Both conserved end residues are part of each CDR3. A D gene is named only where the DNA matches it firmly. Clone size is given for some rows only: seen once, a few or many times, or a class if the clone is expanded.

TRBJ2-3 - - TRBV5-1 TGCGCCAGCAGCTTGGAGTCGCCAAGCACAGATACGCAGTATTTT CASSLESPSTDTQYF
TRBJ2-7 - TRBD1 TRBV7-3 TGTGCCAGCAGACCCGGACAGGGGGAGGACGAGCAGTACTTC CASRPGQGEDEQYF
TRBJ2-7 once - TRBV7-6 TGTGCCAGCAGCCCCTTGGAGCCACCAGCCTACGAGCAGTACTTC CASSPLEPPAYEQYF
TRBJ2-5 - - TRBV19 TGTGCCAGTATCCCATCGGGTGGGGAGACCCAGTACTTC CASIPSGGETQYF
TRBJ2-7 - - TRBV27 TGTGCCAGCAGTTCCGTAAACTCGGGGCCTTTCTACGAGCAGTACTTC CASSSVNSGPFYEQYF
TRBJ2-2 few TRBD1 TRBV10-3 TGTGCCATCAGCTTACAGGGGGACACCGGGGAGCTGTTTTTT CAISLQGDTGELFF
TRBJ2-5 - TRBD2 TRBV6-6 TGTGCCAGCAGCCACGGGGGGGACGAGACCCAGTACTTC CASSHGGDETQYF
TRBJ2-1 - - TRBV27 TGTGCCAGCTGGTTTTACAATGAGCAGTTCTTC CASWFYNEQFF
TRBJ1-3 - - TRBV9 TGTGCCAGCAGCGTGGACAGCAGCTCTGGAAACACCATATATTTT CASSVDSSSGNTIYF
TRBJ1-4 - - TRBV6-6 TGTGCCAGCAGTTACAACGGAGCTCGGGAAAAACTGTTTTTT CASSYNGAREKLFF
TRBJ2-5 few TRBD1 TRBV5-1 TGCGCCAGCAGCCCCCGGACAGGGGCGGAGACCCAGTACTTC CASSPRTGAETQYF
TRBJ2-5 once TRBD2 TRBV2 TGTGCCAGCAGTGGGACTAGCGGGAGCCGGGGGACCCAGTACTTC CASSGTSGSRGTQYF
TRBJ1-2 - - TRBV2 TGTGCCAGCAGTGAAAACACAGACCTCCTAGGCTACACCTTC CASSENTDLLGYTF
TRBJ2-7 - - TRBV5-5 TGTGCCAGCAGCTTGGGGACGATGAACGAGCAGTACTTC CASSLGTMNEQYF
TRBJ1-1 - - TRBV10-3 TGTGCCATCAGTGGTACGTTAGGGGCTGAGGCTGAAGCTTTCTTT CAISGTLGAEAEAFF
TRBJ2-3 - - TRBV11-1 TGTGCCAGCACCCCTTCCTCAGATACGCAGTATTTT CASTPSSDTQYF
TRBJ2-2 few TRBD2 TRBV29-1 TGCAGCGTCAACGGGGAGGGAAACACCGGGGAGCTGTTTTTT CSVNGEGNTGELFF
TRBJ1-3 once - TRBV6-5 TGTGCCAGCAGTTACTCGCCAGCGTCTTCTGGAAACACCATATATTTT CASSYSPASSGNTIYF
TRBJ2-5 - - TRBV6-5 TGTGCCAGCAGTTACTCGTACAGCGAAGAGACCCAGTACTTC CASSYSYSEETQYF
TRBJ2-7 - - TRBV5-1 TGCGCCAGCAGCTTACCGGGACCGTTCTCGGAGCAGTACTTC CASSLPGPFSEQYF
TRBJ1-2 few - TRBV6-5 TGTGCCAGCAGCCGCAACGGGGGCTACTATGGCTACACCTTC CASSRNGGYYGYTF
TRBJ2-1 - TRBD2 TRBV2 TGTGCCAGCAGACGTACTAGCGGGAGTTCAAATGAGCAGTTCTTC CASRRTSGSSNEQFF
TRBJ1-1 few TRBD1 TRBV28 TGTGCCAGCAGACCGGGACAGTTGAACACTGAAGCTTTCTTT CASRPGQLNTEAFF
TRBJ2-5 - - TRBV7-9 TGTGCCAGCAGCTTAATGGCGGCGCAAGAGACCCAGTACTTC CASSLMAAQETQYF
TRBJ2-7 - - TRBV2 TGTGCCAGCAGGTCAGGTGAATCCTACGAGCAGTACTTC CASRSGESYEQYF
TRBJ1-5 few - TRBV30 TGTGCCTGGAGTGTTAACGGCAATAGCAATCAGCCCCAGCATTTT CAWSVNGNSNQPQHF
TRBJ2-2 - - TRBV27 TGTGCCAGCAGTTTATCCTGGAGGTCCGGGGAGCTGTTTTTT CASSLSWRSGELFF
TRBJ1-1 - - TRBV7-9 TGTGCCAGCAGCAAGGGGGACACTGAAGCTTTCTTT CASSKGDTEAFF
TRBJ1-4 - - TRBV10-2 TGCGCCAGCAGTGAGTCGGGGCAGGGTACTGAAAAACTGTTTTTT CASSESGQGTEKLFF
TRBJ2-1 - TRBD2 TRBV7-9 TGTGCCAGCAGCTTAACGGCGGGAGACTACAATGAGCAGTTCTTC CASSLTAGDYNEQFF
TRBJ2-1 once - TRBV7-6 TGTGCCAGCAGCCCCAGGATTTGGAGTGAGCAGTTCTTC CASSPRIWSEQFF
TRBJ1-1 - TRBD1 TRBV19 TGTGCCAGTACCACGGTAATCTTACAGGGGGTGGCTTTCTTT CASTTVILQGVAFF
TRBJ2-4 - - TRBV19 TGTGCCAGTAGTATCGACATCGCCAAAAACATTCAGTACTTC CASSIDIAKNIQYF
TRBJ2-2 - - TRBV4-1 TGCGCCAGCAGCCTGGGGGGTAACACCGGGGAGCTGTTTTTT CASSLGGNTGELFF
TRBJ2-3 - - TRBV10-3 TGTGCCATCAGTGGAATCAGGGGTCTGACAGATACGCAGTATTTT CAISGIRGLTDTQYF
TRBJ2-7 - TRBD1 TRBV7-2 TGTGCCAGCAGCTTCACCCTGACAGGGGGTACCTACGAGCAGTACTTC CASSFTLTGGTYEQYF
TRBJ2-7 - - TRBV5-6 TGTGCCAGCAGCTTTTCCTACGAGCAGTACTTC CASSFSYEQYF
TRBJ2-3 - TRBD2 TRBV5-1 TGCGCCAGCAGCTGGGGGGCGGGAGGCGGCACAGATACGCAGTATTTT CASSWGAGGGTDTQYF